This TCR beta chain was sequenced for a study of radiotherapy plus CTLA-4 blockade in lung cancer (dated by TCRdb to 2017 to 2018). For context, the study as a whole: Among enrolled patients, roughly 17% had an objective response and 31% reached disease control.

The investigation overall reported the following: The strongest predictors of response were reported to be early dynamic shifts in blood T cell clones along with a rise in serum interferon-beta following radiation. TCR clones derived from tumors expanded in peripheral blood after treatment with radiotherapy and ipilimumab.

The study evaluated CTLA-4 blockade (ipilimumab) given together with focal radiation therapy in patients who had chemo-refractory metastatic non-small-cell lung cancer. Library creation used the immunoSEQ multiplex PCR assay. Entries here come from immuneACCESS through TCRdb and include only in-frame sequences with V and J called. Some clones fail to appear in such tables; in the studies checked, an unresolved V gene covers under half of the shortfall, and the cause of the remainder is unknown. This sample is represented by approximately 73,000 clones; roughly 84% of them were singletons. The top ten clones comprise about 38% of the sample. V loses 0 bases of germline sequence and J loses 9 bases, and the interval between the two ends is 12 bases. Taken from the germline V gene, the CDR1 and CDR2 loops are KGHSH and LQKENI. The CDR3 numbers 14 residues from cysteine through phenylalanine. The sequence is cut down to CDR3 DNA, 42 bases in frame from base 1.

A word on this clone: Its antigen remains unidentified. No quality values exist for individual bases; no much larger clone is one base distant.

The sequencing used peripheral blood, collected from a patient treated with radiotherapy plus ipilimumab. This TCR was recovered from a human donor with non-small cell lung cancer that progressed on radiotherapy plus ipilimumab. The chain couples TRBV18 to TRBJ1-3; the D gene identity is not certain. The CDR3 has the sequence CASSPPDPSGTIYF. The DNA reads TGTGCCAGCTCACCACCGGACCCGAGCGGCACCATATATTTT.